Shown below are 13 T cell receptor beta chains from a single sample sequenced in a study of T cell responses to AZD1222 COVID-19 vaccine. Sequencing used immunoSEQ multiplex PCR; TCRdb keeps in-frame clones, though not all of them. The profile covers fewer than 200,000 clones, with about 86% appearing a single time and 0.49% taken by the ten largest. Sequenced material: peripheral blood, taken on day 0 of AZD1222 vaccination. Receptor source: an adult in good health.

V gene TRBV19 combines with J gene TRBJ1-4; D might be TRBD1 (5 bases). The CDR3 sequence is 15 residues long. Per germline, CDR1 LNHDA and CDR2 SQIVND (reference sequence). The germline V and J ends were trimmed by 8 bases and 8 bases, with 21 bases remaining between them. The CDR3 here is CASGSGTHLGEKLFF. The CDR3 nucleotides are TGTGCCAGTGGGAGCGGGACTCACCTTGGGGAAAAACTGTTTTTT.

The CDR3 DNA sequence: TGTGCCAGCATTATGGACGGGACAGAAGCTTTCTTT. As protein: CASIMDGTEAFF. The genes are TRBV12-3 or TRBV12-4 and TRBJ1-1, with a possible D match to TRBD1 (6 bases). The CDR3 runs 12 residues. V shed 7 bases and J shed 8 bases, with 14 bases lying between them.

The CDR3 DNA sequence: TGTGCCAGCAGCTCCGGGACAATAAATGAAAAACTGTTTTTT. This encodes CASSSGTINEKLFF. V and J are TRBV5-6 and TRBJ1-4; D perhaps matches TRBD1 (6 bases). The CDR3 extends over 14 amino acids. V dropped 3 bases and J dropped 5 bases, with 11 bases sitting between them. Germline CDR1 is SGHDT and CDR2 is YYEEEE.

The gene calls are TRBV7-6 and TRBJ2-7, with TRBD1 identical over 10 bases. The CDR3 spans 15 residues. The J segment lost 0 bases and the V segment lost 5 bases, leaving 4 bases of the junction unmatched. The V gene's germline CDR1 is SGHVS and CDR2 FNYEAQ. CDR3 sequence: CASSPTGGGSYEQYF. The CDR3 DNA reads as TGTGCCAGCAGCCCGACAGGGGGCGGCTCCTACGAGCAGTACTTC.

The gene calls are TRBV7-2 and TRBJ1-6; no clear D gene. The CDR3 is made up of 15 amino acids. Germline CDR1 SGHTA, CDR2 FQGNSA. V was shortened by 5 bases and J by 11 bases, with 19 bases between the two germline ends. The CDR3 DNA is TGTGCCAGCAGCCCAGTCCCATTAGGATCTGCACCCCTCCACTTT. It yields the protein CASSPVPLGSAPLHF.

The chain is built from TRBV7-3 and TRBJ2-3; 11 bases line up with TRBD2. There are 16 residues in the CDR3. Trimming at V came to 4 bases and at J to 8 bases, leaving 11 bases not matched to a gene. In germline, CDR1 is SGHTA, CDR2 FQGTGA. CDR3: CASSSRGVSGGATQYF. The CDR3 region has the DNA TGTGCCAGCAGCTCGCGCGGTGTTAGCGGGGGGGCTACGCAGTATTTT.

J is TRBJ1-1 and V is TRBV7-9; no reliable D call. V lost 5 bases and J 1 base, leaving 14 bases between the germline ends. This CDR3 comprises 15 residues. Germline CDR1 is SEHNR and CDR2 is FQNEAQ (reference sequence). The CDR3 nucleotides are TGTGCCAGCAGCCCCCCCAGGAATCCGAACACTGAAGCTTTCTTT. It yields the protein CASSPPRNPNTEAFF.

The V and J genes are TRBV9 and TRBJ1-5, with TRBD1 as a possible D gene (5 bases). The CDR3 has 15 residues. Germline assignment: CDR1 SGDLS and CDR2 YYNGEE. Trimming pared 0 bases from V and 4 bases from J, leaving 11 bases between. CDR3 protein: CASSVGGKGNQPQHF. The CDR3 DNA follows: TGTGCCAGCAGCGTAGGAGGGAAGGGGAATCAGCCCCAGCATTTT.

This rearrangement joins TRBV30 to TRBJ2-2; tentative D call: TRBD1 (6 bases). The V end lost 5 bases, the J end lost 2 bases, and 12 bases lay between the germline ends. CDR3 length equals 14 residues. Germline loops: CDR1 GTSNPN, CDR2 SVGIG (reference sequence). For the CDR3, the DNA is TGTGCCTGGGCCGGGACACCAAACACCGGGGAGCTGTTTTTT. Protein: CAWAGTPNTGELFF.

The rearrangement links TRBV30 to TRBJ1-5; D is perhaps TRBD1 (6 bases). V was cut by 1 base and J by 4 bases, with 14 bases left in between. This CDR3 is 15 amino acids long. The germline V gene has CDR1 GTSNPN and CDR2 SVGIG (reference sequence). The CDR3 DNA reads TGTGCCTGGAGTGGGGAGGGGGGTACGAATCAGCCCCAGCATTTT. Its translation: CAWSGEGGTNQPQHF.

The genes are TRBV12-3 or TRBV12-4 and TRBJ2-1, with D possibly TRBD1 on 6 matching bases. V gave up 5 bases and J gave up 15 bases, with 17 bases separating them. CDR3 length: 12 amino acids. CDR3 DNA sequence: TGTGCCAGCAGTCCCCCGGTGGGGGCCGCGTTCTTC. It encodes CASSPPVGAAFF.

This rearrangement joins TRBV5-1 to TRBJ2-5; D call uncertain. The V gene's germline CDR1 is SGHRS and CDR2 YFSETQ. The CDR3 length is 15 residues. V gave up 4 bases and J gave up 5 bases, with 18 bases separating them. The DNA of the CDR3 is TGCGCCAGCAGCCCCGGTGGCGTTGGAAGGGAGACCCAGTACTTC. Translation gives CASSPGGVGRETQYF. Full variable domain (outside the CDR3, taken from reference TRBV5-1 and TRBJ2-5): KAGVTQTPRYLIKTRGQQVTLSCSPISGHRSVSWYQQTPGQGLQFLFEYFSETQRNKGNFPGRFSGRQFSNSRSEMNVSTLELGDSALYLCASSPGGVGRETQYFGPGTRLLVL.

The rearrangement links TRBV29-1 to TRBJ2-7, with a tentative D call TRBD1 (7 bases). Trimming removed 4 bases from V and 5 bases from J, with 15 bases in between. CDR3 length: 13 amino acids. Germline V gene data show CDR1 as SQVTM and CDR2 as ANQGSEA. The CDR3 DNA reads TGCAGCGTTGGTCCCTCAGGGGGGAACGAGCAGTACTTC. It codes for CSVGPSGGNEQYF.